This T cell receptor (beta chain) was identified during a study of blood T cell repertoires in COVID-19. Study-wide context: COVID-19 samples from acute and convalescent phases originated in the United States, Italy and Spain.

Sequenced by immunoSEQ multiplex PCR; TCRdb stores in-frame clones only, minus some. The sample lists roughly 76,000 clones, about nine tenths occurring once. V was trimmed by 4 bases and J by 9 bases, leaving 4 bases between them. Germline CDR1 is SEHNR and CDR2 is FQNEAQ (reference sequence). The CDR3 is 11 residues long. The chain combines TRBV7-9 with TRBJ1-6, with D unclear. The sequencing sample was made of peripheral blood. The clonotype comes from a man aged 45-65 years with acute or convalescent COVID-19. The CDR3 sequence: CASSSGSPLHF. CDR3 bases: TGTGCCAGCAGCTCAGGTTCACCCCTCCACTTT.